Below, 15 T cell receptor beta chains from the same sample are listed, as sequenced in a study of shared clonotypes between healthy human individuals. Only in-frame clones appear in the TCRdb table, and some are missing; sequencing was by immunoSEQ multiplex PCR. The sample contains 1,100,000 or so clones, around three quarters of which appear only once. Sequences were obtained from memory CD4+ T cells from PBMCs. Subset reported: CD45RA-negative fraction. The receptor set was obtained from a man between 18 and 29 years old in good health. Some clones in this sample may be carry-over from other donors' samples.

Ten or more counts support this clone. V and J are TRBV6-1 and TRBJ2-5, with a weak D call TRBD2 (6 bases). V shed 6 bases and J shed 4 bases, with 18 bases lying between them. Germline CDR1 is MNHNS and CDR2 is SASEGT. This CDR3 region has 15 residues. The CDR3 reads CASRARDGGAETQYF. In nucleotides, the CDR3 is TGTGCCAGCAGGGCCCGGGACGGCGGGGCAGAGACCCAGTACTTC.

The V call is TRBV28, the J call TRBJ2-5; perhaps TRBD2 as D (5 bases). Gene TRBJ2-7 matches the end of the DNA better, so the J call may be wrong. CDR1 MDHEN and CDR2 SYDVKM come from the germline V gene. This CDR3 has 13 residues. CDR3 residues: CASSAGGPSEQYF. CDR3 coding DNA: TGTGCCAGCAGTGCCGGAGGTCCTTCCGAGCAGTACTTC.

The rearrangement links TRBV5-4 to TRBJ2-7; D unclear. In germline, CDR1 is SGHNT, CDR2 YYREEE (reference sequence). The CDR3 is made up of 14 amino acids. V was shortened by 6 bases and J by 5 bases, with 18 bases between the two germline ends. CDR3 bases: TGTGCCAGCACCCCTAGTCCCCCGACCAACGAGCAGTACTTC. Protein sequence: CASTPSPPTNEQYF. Complete variable domain (other parts from reference TRBV5-4 and TRBJ2-7): ETGVTQSPTHLIKTRGQQVTLRCSSQSGHNTVSWYQQALGQGPQFIFQYYREEENGRGNFPPRFSGLQFPNYSSELNVNALELDDSALYLCASTPSPPTNEQYFGPGTRLTVT.

As for this clone: Other DNA sequences in this sample translate to the same CDR3. The chain carries TRBV28 and TRBJ2-5, with D perhaps matching TRBD1 or TRBD2 (5 bases each). V lost 2 bases and J 4 bases, leaving 8 bases between the germline ends. The CDR3 is 13 amino acids. From germline, CDR1 is MDHEN and CDR2 SYDVKM. CDR3 sequence reads: CASSLRGAETQYF. The DNA for the CDR3 is TGTGCCAGCAGTTTACGGGGCGCAGAGACCCAGTACTTC.

This clone was detected only a few times. The V call is TRBV11-2, the J call TRBJ2-5, with 9 bases that match TRBD1. The J call could be wrong; TRBJ2-7 is a better fit for the DNA end. Germline V gene sequence: CDR1 SGHAT, CDR2 FQNNGV. The CDR3 is 17 residues long. The CDR3 DNA follows: TGTGCCAGCACCCCCCTCTTCAGGGACAGGGTCCCCTACGAGCAGTACTTC. It codes for CASTPLFRDRVPYEQYF.

The rearrangement joins TRBV20-1 to TRBJ1-2; no firm D call. V was cut by 6 bases and J by 2 bases, with 7 bases left in between. Germline V gene sequence: CDR1 DFQATT, CDR2 SNEGSKA (reference sequence). The CDR3 contains 11 residues. CDR3 sequence reads: CSASRNYGYTF. CDR3 nucleotide sequence: TGCAGTGCCTCGAGAAACTATGGCTACACCTTC.

This clone was counted a single time. This rearrangement joins TRBV5-5 to TRBJ2-2; 7 bases line up with TRBD1. V lost 4 bases, J lost 5 bases, and 11 bases stayed unmatched. CDR1 and CDR2 from the germline V gene are SGHKS and YYEKEE (reference sequence). This CDR3 comprises 16 residues. The CDR3 region is CASSLLDRTLTGELFF. DNA for the CDR3: TGTGCCAGCAGCCTGCTGGACAGGACCTTGACCGGGGAGCTGTTTTTT.

The V gene is TRBV14, the J gene TRBJ1-2; unclear D gene. The length of the CDR3 is 14 residues. V gave up 1 base and J gave up 5 bases, with 11 bases separating them. Germline V gene sequence: CDR1 SGHDN, CDR2 FVKESK. CDR3 sequence: CASSQAGGTYGYTF. The CDR3 bases are TGTGCCAGCAGCCAAGCCGGCGGAACTTATGGCTACACCTTC.

The CDR3, as DNA: TGTGCCAGCAGCTTGGGTCCCAGCCGGGAGCAGTACTTC. Encoded protein: CASSLGPSREQYF. The chain joins TRBV5-5 to TRBJ2-7; D unclear. V lost 0 bases and J lost 7, with 11 bases in between. The germline V gene encodes CDR1 SGHKS and CDR2 YYEKEE (reference sequence). This CDR3 is 13 amino acids long.

In regard to this clone: Other DNA sequences in the same sample also yield this CDR3. The chain employs TRBV28 and TRBJ1-1; 8 bases line up with TRBD1. In germline, CDR1 is MDHEN, CDR2 SYDVKM. V shed 3 bases, J shed 1 base, and the junction held 4 bases outside the gene matches. The CDR3 contains 15 residues. CDR3 bases: TGTGCCAGCAGTTTTGGGGACAGGAGGAACACTGAAGCTTTCTTT. Protein: CASSFGDRRNTEAFF.

This chain connects TRBV7-2 to TRBJ1-5; 8 bases align to TRBD1. In germline, CDR1 is SGHTA, CDR2 FQGNSA. The CDR3 sequence is 15 residues long. Germline trimming cut 5 bases from V and 5 bases from J; bases unmatched to any gene: 8. The DNA for the CDR3 is TGTGCCAGCAGCCCCCGGACAGGGCTCGATCAGCCCCAGCATTTT. It yields the protein CASSPRTGLDQPQHF.

The chain uses TRBV6-5 and TRBJ2-1; 9 bases match TRBD2. V was clipped by 5 bases and J by 15 bases; unmatched bases: 5. Germline loops: CDR1 MNHEY, CDR2 SVGAGI. This CDR3 spans 11 amino acids. Here the CDR3 DNA reads TGTGCCAGCAGTGCCGGGACTAGCTGGTTCTTC. Translation gives CASSAGTSWFF.

The chain employs TRBV9 and TRBJ1-2, with D unclear. Trimming stripped 4 bases from V and 6 bases from J, with 10 bases between. Germline V gene lookup returns CDR1 SGDLS and CDR2 YYNGEE. The CDR3 contains 12 residues. This chain's CDR3 is CASSTGEDGYTF. Written as DNA, the CDR3 is TGTGCCAGCAGCACCGGGGAGGATGGCTACACCTTC.

This chain links TRBV2 with TRBJ2-1; 11 bases align to TRBD2. Unmatched junction bases numbered 6, after V lost 6 bases and J lost 5 bases. The germline V gene encodes CDR1 SNHLY and CDR2 FYNNEI. This CDR3 is 15 amino acids long. The CDR3: CASSVLGLADNEQFF. The CDR3 region has the DNA TGTGCCAGCAGCGTATTGGGACTAGCGGACAATGAGCAGTTCTTC.

This CDR3 reads CASSFVIYRRGSGAPPGEQFF. The CDR3 DNA sequence: TGTGCCAGCAGCTTTGTCATTTACCGACGCGGCAGCGGAGCCCCGCCCGGGGAGCAGTTCTTC. The chain carries TRBV7-8 and TRBJ2-1, with D perhaps TRBD2 (5 bases). This CDR3 contains 21 residues. Trimming removed 3 bases from V and 10 bases from J, with 37 bases in between. Germline V lookup: CDR1 SGHVS, CDR2 FQNEAQ.